The clone carrying this T cell receptor beta chain was counted ten times or more. This sample was included in a study of T cells in Graves' hyperthyroidism and ophthalmopathy. Germline CDR1 and CDR2: SNHLY and FYNNEI. V was pared by 8 bases and J by 6 bases, with 17 bases between. The CDR3 totals 13 residues. From RNA transcripts, TCR beta CDR3 regions were amplified. Using the HTBI primer set, a first-round RT-PCR was run on the TCR CDR3. A single record per CDR3 protein comes from TCRdb applying MiXCR to the multiplex PCR reads. Among about 350,000 distinct CDR3 sequences listed, about 18% were seen once.

The chain combines TRBV2 with TRBJ2-7; tentatively, D is TRBD1 (6 bases). This TCR was sampled from a young woman with Graves' hyperthyroidism. The sequencing sample was made of blood. The CDR3 reads CASGGHQGSEQYF. In nucleotides, the CDR3 is TGTGCCAGCGGCGGACACCAGGGGTCCGAGCAGTACTTC.